This entry lists 28 T cell receptor beta chains sequenced from one sample in a study of T cells in Graves' hyperthyroidism and ophthalmopathy (dated by TCRdb to the late 2010s). The protocol used for the library was multiplex PCR. TCRdb records Illumina HiSeq 2000 as the sequencer. TCR beta CDR3 regions were amplified from RNA transcripts. The first round of RT-PCR for the TCR CDR3 was performed with the HTBI primer set and the Qiagen OneStep RT-PCR kit. In-frame beta chains were kept once TCRdb had trimmed the public reads at Q25 with fastp and called clones with MiXCR. Each entry is one CDR3 protein sequence, shown with its most common DNA and genes. The sample yields fewer than 350,000 distinct CDR3 sequences; about 13% were counted once. The top ten hold approximately 7.9% of the sample. The sequenced sample was blood. The source is a woman aged 40 to 50 with Graves' hyperthyroidism.

The chain joins TRBV19 to TRBJ1-5, with D perhaps TRBD1 (6 bases). CDR1 and CDR2 from the germline V gene are LNHDA and SQIVND (reference sequence). The CDR3 extends over 14 amino acids. Trimming removed 7 bases from V and 2 bases from J, with 12 bases in between. DNA for the CDR3: TGTGCCAGTACCCCCCACAGGGGCAATCAGCCCCAGCATTTT. The encoded protein is CASTPHRGNQPQHF.

Many counts were recorded for this clonotype. This sequence joins TRBV11-2 and TRBJ1-2; 11 nucleotides match TRBD1. Germline-derived CDR1 and CDR2 are SGHAT and FQNNGV. This CDR3 is 15 amino acids long. Trimming took 4 bases from V and 3 from J; bases not matched to a gene: 4. In nucleotides, the CDR3 is TGTGCCAGCAGCTATGGACAGGGGGCTGACTATGGCTACACCTTC. Amino acids: CASSYGQGADYGYTF.

This clonotype was seen at least ten times. The chain links TRBV5-1 to TRBJ1-1; D unclear. The V end lost 0 bases, the J end lost 4 bases, and 10 bases lay between the germline ends. Germline CDR1 reads SGHRS; CDR2 reads YFSETQ. The CDR3 runs to 14 residues. The CDR3 region is CASSLVAGSTEAFF. The CDR3 bases are TGCGCCAGCAGCTTGGTTGCAGGCAGCACTGAAGCTTTCTTT.

This clonotype was counted only a few times. V gene TRBV18 combines with J gene TRBJ1-1; tentatively, D is TRBD1 (6 bases). CDR1 is KGHSH and CDR2 is LQKENI in the germline V gene. The CDR3 consists of 14 residues. Deletions cut 3 bases from V and 4 bases from J, with 12 bases between. CDR3 DNA: TGTGCCAGCTCACCTGGGGGCGCAGGCACTGAAGCTTTCTTT. As protein: CASSPGGAGTEAFF.

The chain couples TRBV3-1 to TRBJ2-1; weak D call: TRBD2 (6 bases). V was pared by 3 bases and J by 0 bases, with 9 bases between. The CDR3 length is 15 residues. Germline CDR1 is LGHDT and CDR2 is YNNKEL (reference sequence). As DNA, the CDR3 is TGTGCCAGCAGCCAGACTAGTAACTCCTACAATGAGCAGTTCTTC. It yields the protein CASSQTSNSYNEQFF.

This clonotype was seen many times. V usage is TRBV15 and J usage is TRBJ2-1; 10 nucleotides match TRBD2. After removal of 1 base from V and 2 bases from J, the junction contained 14 bases not matched to a gene. Looked up from germline, CDR1 is LNHNV and CDR2 is YYDKDF (reference sequence). CDR3 length: 20 residues. The CDR3 region is CATSRGWSLSGRATYNEQFF. CDR3 nucleotides: TGTGCCACCAGCAGAGGTTGGAGCTTAAGCGGGAGGGCTACCTACAATGAGCAGTTCTTC.

There are a few counts of this clonotype. The rearrangement uses TRBV27 and TRBJ2-1; no clear D gene. CDR1 is MNHEY and CDR2 is SMNVEV in the germline V gene (reference sequence). The CDR3 sequence is 15 residues long. Trimming shortened V by 6 bases and J by 0 bases, and 12 bases separated the two germline ends. The CDR3 DNA follows: TGTGCCAGCAGCCTTCTCCCTAGCTCCTACAATGAGCAGTTCTTC. Its protein is CASSLLPSSYNEQFF.

In its sample, this clonotype was seen many times. The chain has TRBV18 and TRBJ2-1; D unresolved. Germline loops: CDR1 KGHSH, CDR2 LQKENI. This CDR3 has 14 amino acids. V lost 2 bases, J lost 4 bases, and 9 bases lay in between. The CDR3 spells CASSPAVGYNEQFF. DNA of the CDR3: TGTGCCAGCTCACCAGCGGTAGGATACAATGAGCAGTTCTTC.

This clonotype has at least ten counts. The chain joins TRBV4-2 to TRBJ2-3; D perhaps matches TRBD2 (5 bases). Trimming removed 0 bases at V and 2 bases at J, with 15 bases between. The CDR3 contains 17 residues. Germline assignment: CDR1 LGHNA and CDR2 YNFKEQ. CDR3 bases: TGTGCCAGCAGCCAAGATCGGAGGAGCGCCCTCACAGATACGCAGTATTTT. Protein product: CASSQDRRSALTDTQYF.

This clonotype was observed many times. This chain connects TRBV7-9 to TRBJ1-2; no firm D call. Trimming pared 3 bases from V and 0 bases from J, leaving 8 bases between. The CDR3 covers 14 residues. From germline, CDR1 is SEHNR and CDR2 FQNEAQ (reference sequence). The CDR3 region is CASSFQDTNYGYTF. CDR3 nucleotide sequence: TGTGCCAGCAGCTTCCAGGATACTAACTATGGCTACACCTTC. Drawing the rest from reference TRBV7-9 and TRBJ1-2, the complete variable domain is DTGVSQNPRHKITKRGQNVTFRCDPISEHNRLYWYRQTLGQGPEFLTYFQNEAQLEKSRLLSDRFSAERPKGSFSTLEIQRTEQGDSAMYLCASSFQDTNYGYTFGSGTRLTVV.

This clonotype came up many times. This sequence joins TRBV18 and TRBJ1-2; D uncertain. Germline V gene sequence: CDR1 KGHSH, CDR2 LQKENI. CDR3 size: 13 residues. Trimming stripped 6 bases from V and 2 bases from J, with 10 bases between. The CDR3 sequence is CASSQDGNYGYTF. The CDR3 DNA reads as TGTGCCAGCTCTCAAGACGGGAACTATGGCTACACCTTC.

Many counts were recorded for this clonotype. The chain is built from TRBV7-2 and TRBJ1-5, with unresolved D. Germline V gives CDR1 SGHTA, CDR2 FQGNSA. V lost 3 bases and J 3 bases, leaving 9 bases between the germline ends. This CDR3 is built from 14 residues. The CDR3 DNA sequence: TGTGCCAGCAGCTTCCCGGGAAACAATCAGCCCCAGCATTTT. Translated, it gives CASSFPGNNQPQHF.

The chain is built from TRBV20-1 and TRBJ2-3; 12 positions match TRBD2. Unmatched junction bases numbered 25, after V lost 0 bases and J lost 6 bases. The germline gives CDR1 DFQATT, CDR2 SNEGSKA (reference sequence). CDR3 length: 22 residues. The CDR3 bases are TGCAGTGCTAGAGAGTTTTCTCGGAGGGCTAGCGGGAGGGGGGGTGGAGTGGATACGCAGTATTTT. Encoded protein: CSAREFSRRASGRGGGVDTQYF.

This clonotype came up a few times. The CDR3 here is CASTPRAGRLSLGELFF. Here the CDR3 DNA reads TGTGCCAGCACCCCTCGCGCGGGGAGATTGTCCCTCGGGGAGCTGTTTTTT. This rearrangement joins TRBV27 to TRBJ2-2; possible D gene TRBD2, 6 bases. Germline V CDR1 and CDR2: MNHEY, SMNVEV (reference sequence). The CDR3 consists of 17 residues. The V gene lost 7 bases and the J gene lost 7 bases, with 25 bases spanning the gap.

This clonotype was seen a few times. The V call is TRBV19, the J call TRBJ1-4; a possible D gene is TRBD1 (6 bases). Trimming shortened V by 5 bases and J by 6 bases, and 13 bases separated the two germline ends. From germline, CDR1 is LNHDA and CDR2 SQIVND (reference sequence). The CDR3 loop spans 14 amino acids. CDR3 in amino acids: CASSFSDRDEKLFF. As DNA, the CDR3 is TGTGCCAGTAGTTTTTCGGACAGAGATGAAAAACTGTTTTTT.

This clonotype occurred a few times. The V gene is TRBV10-3, the J gene TRBJ2-5; D may be TRBD1 (5 bases). This CDR3 has 11 residues. Germline CDR1 and CDR2: ENHRY and SYGVKD. The V and J ends lost 6 bases and 4 bases respectively, with 6 bases between them. The CDR3 region has the DNA TGTGCCATCAGCCAGGGAGAGACCCAGTACTTC. This gives the protein CAISQGETQYF.

This clonotype was detected many times. V is TRBV7-2 and J is TRBJ2-2; D may correspond to TRBD1 or TRBD2 (5 bases each). The CDR3 sequence is 15 residues long. Germline values: CDR1 SGHTA, CDR2 FQGNSA. V lost 5 bases, J lost 3 bases, and 13 bases lay in between. The CDR3 is CASSTYRGDTGELFF. Here the CDR3 DNA reads TGTGCCAGCAGCACGTACAGAGGGGACACCGGGGAGCTGTTTTTT.

The chain is built from TRBV6-2 or TRBV6-3 and TRBJ1-3; D ambiguous. This CDR3 spans 13 amino acids. Germline CDR1 MNHEY, CDR2 SVGEGT. V was trimmed by 6 bases and J by 2 bases, leaving 8 bases between them. The CDR3 DNA reads TGTGCCAGCAGGCGAAGGGCTGGAAACACCATATATTTT. This codes for CASRRRAGNTIYF.

Comments on this clonotype: A much larger clone is a single base away; this may be a read error. The rearrangement joins TRBV28 to TRBJ2-1; D assignment may be TRBD1 or TRBD2 (6 bases each). Germline V gene lookup returns CDR1 MDHEN and CDR2 SYDVKM. V was shortened by 6 bases and J by 8 bases, with 17 bases between the two germline ends. The CDR3 sequence is 14 residues long. The CDR3 sequence is CASSPPVRGDEQFF. CDR3 bases: TGTGCCAGCAGCCCGCCCGTGAGGGGGGATGAGCAGTTCTTC. Full variable domain (outside the CDR3, taken from reference TRBV28 and TRBJ2-1): DVKVTQSSRYLVKRTGEKVFLECVQDMDHENMFWYRQDPGLGLRLIYFSYDVKMKEKGDIPEGYSVSREKKERFSLILESASTNQTSMYLCASSPPVRGDEQFFGPGTRLTVL.

V is TRBV10-3 and J is TRBJ1-1; 9 bases are shared with TRBD1. Trimming removed 6 bases from V and 8 bases from J; junction bases left unmatched: 4. CDR1 is ENHRY and CDR2 is SYGVKD in the germline V gene. The CDR3 contains 12 residues. The CDR3 nucleotides read TGTGCCATCAGCTTACAGGGGGCAGAAGCTTTCTTT. Residues: CAISLQGAEAFF.

The table lists this clonotype with many counts. The chain recombines TRBV19 with TRBJ1-5, with 7 nucleotides matching TRBD1. Germline V CDR1 and CDR2: LNHDA, SQIVND (reference sequence). CDR3 length equals 16 residues. The V segment lost 7 bases and the J segment 4 bases; nucleotides outside the gene matches: 13. The CDR3 loop reads CASNHWDTGANQPQHF. The CDR3 DNA follows: TGTGCCAGTAACCACTGGGATACAGGGGCGAATCAGCCCCAGCATTTT.

This rearrangement joins TRBV6-2 or TRBV6-3 to TRBJ2-2, with D possibly being TRBD1 (6 bases). The CDR3 runs to 15 residues. The ends were cut back, 1 base at V and 2 bases at J, with 8 bases in the middle. Germline CDR1 and CDR2: MNHEY and SVGEGT. CDR3 DNA: TGTGCCAGCAGTTACTGGGGACAAAACACCGGGGAGCTGTTTTTT. Its protein product is CASSYWGQNTGELFF.

In this sample, this clonotype turned up many times. The chain uses TRBV5-6 and TRBJ1-2; D is possibly TRBD1 (6 bases). CDR1 is SGHDT and CDR2 is YYEEEE in the germline V gene. The CDR3 length is 14 residues. V was pared by 1 base and J by 7 bases, with 14 bases between. CDR3 loop: CASSLRHLQGGYTF. In DNA form, the CDR3 reads TGTGCCAGCAGCTTGCGACATTTACAGGGTGGCTACACCTTC.

In this sample, this clonotype turned up many times. The chain carries TRBV2 and TRBJ2-5; the D is unclear. Germline loops: CDR1 SNHLY, CDR2 FYNNEI. V was shortened by 6 bases and J by 3 bases, with 8 bases between the two germline ends. CDR3 length equals 12 residues. In DNA, the CDR3 is TGTGCCAGCAGGGGCGTGAAAGAGACCCAGTACTTC. It yields the protein CASRGVKETQYF.

This clonotype has at least ten counts. This chain links TRBV28 with TRBJ1-5; no definite D call. V gave up 6 bases and J gave up 0 bases, with 3 bases separating them. The CDR3 totals 12 residues. Germline V gene lookup returns CDR1 MDHEN and CDR2 SYDVKM. CDR3 protein: CASRHSNQPQHF. CDR3 nucleotide sequence: TGTGCCAGCAGACATAGCAATCAGCCCCAGCATTTT.

This clonotype was seen repeatedly, ten times or more. The chain uses TRBV7-9 and TRBJ2-5; 8 bases map to TRBD2. CDR3 length equals 17 residues. Germline-derived CDR1 and CDR2 are SEHNR and FQNEAQ (reference sequence). J lost 1 base, V lost 5 bases, and 12 bases had no gene match. The CDR3 DNA is TGTGCCAGCAGCCCGACCACCGGGACTAGTTTCCAAGAGACCCAGTACTTC. Encoded protein: CASSPTTGTSFQETQYF.

The table lists this clonotype with a few counts. The CDR3, as DNA: TGCAGTGCTAGAGCTCCAGGGGGCCTCAATCAGCCCCAGCATTTT. It specifies CSARAPGGLNQPQHF. The chain joins TRBV20-1 to TRBJ1-5; 8 bases fit TRBD1. Germline CDR1 reads DFQATT; CDR2 reads SNEGSKA (reference sequence). The CDR3 runs 15 residues. V gave up 1 base and J gave up 3 bases; unmatched junction bases: 5.

In this sample, this clonotype turned up many times. V is TRBV12-3 or TRBV12-4 and J is TRBJ2-7; 9 bases agree with TRBD1. The CDR3 has 16 amino acids. V was pared by 5 bases and J by 0 bases, with 8 bases of the junction left unmatched. CDR3 nucleotide sequence: TGTGCCAGCAGTCCAAGGCCGGGACAGGGCTCCTACGAGCAGTACTTC. It encodes CASSPRPGQGSYEQYF.